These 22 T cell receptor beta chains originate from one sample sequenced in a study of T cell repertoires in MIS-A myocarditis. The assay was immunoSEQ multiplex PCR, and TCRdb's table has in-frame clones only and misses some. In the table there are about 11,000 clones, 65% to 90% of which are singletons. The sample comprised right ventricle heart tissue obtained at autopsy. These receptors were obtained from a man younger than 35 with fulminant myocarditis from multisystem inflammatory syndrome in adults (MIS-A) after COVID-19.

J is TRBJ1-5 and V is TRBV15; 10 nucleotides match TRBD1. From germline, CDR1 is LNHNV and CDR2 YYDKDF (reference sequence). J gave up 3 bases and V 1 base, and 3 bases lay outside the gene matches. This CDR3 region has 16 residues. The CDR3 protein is CATSRGTGGLNQPQHF. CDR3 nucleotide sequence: TGTGCCACCAGCAGAGGGACAGGGGGGCTCAATCAGCCCCAGCATTTT.

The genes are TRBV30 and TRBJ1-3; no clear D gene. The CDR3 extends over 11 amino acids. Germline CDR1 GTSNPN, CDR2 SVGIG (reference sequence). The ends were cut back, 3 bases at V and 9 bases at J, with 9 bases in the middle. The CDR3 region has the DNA TGTGCCTGGAGGATAGGGAGCACCATATATTTT. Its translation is CAWRIGSTIYF. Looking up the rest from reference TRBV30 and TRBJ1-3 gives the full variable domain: SQTIHQWPATLVQPVGSPLSLECTVEGTSNPNLYWYRQAAGRGLQLLFYSVGIGQISSEVPQNLSASRPQDRQFILSSKKLLLSDSGFYLCAWRIGSTIYFGEGSWLTVV.

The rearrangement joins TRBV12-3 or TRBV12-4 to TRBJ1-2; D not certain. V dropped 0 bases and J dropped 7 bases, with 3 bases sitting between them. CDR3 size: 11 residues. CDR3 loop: CASSLASGYTF. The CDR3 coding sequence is TGTGCCAGCAGTTTAGCAAGTGGCTACACCTTC.

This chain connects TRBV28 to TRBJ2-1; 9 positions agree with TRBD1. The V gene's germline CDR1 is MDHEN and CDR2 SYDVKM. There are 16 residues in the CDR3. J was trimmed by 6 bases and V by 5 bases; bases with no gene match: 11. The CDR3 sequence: CASSPQTGGGVNEQFF. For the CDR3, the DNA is TGTGCCAGCAGTCCCCAAACAGGGGGCGGCGTCAATGAGCAGTTCTTC.

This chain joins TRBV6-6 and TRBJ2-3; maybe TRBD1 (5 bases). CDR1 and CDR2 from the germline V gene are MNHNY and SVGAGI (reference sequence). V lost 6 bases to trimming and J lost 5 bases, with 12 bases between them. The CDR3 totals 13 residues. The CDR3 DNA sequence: TGTGCCAGCAGACAAGGGGTCGGAGATACGCAGTATTTT. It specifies CASRQGVGDTQYF.

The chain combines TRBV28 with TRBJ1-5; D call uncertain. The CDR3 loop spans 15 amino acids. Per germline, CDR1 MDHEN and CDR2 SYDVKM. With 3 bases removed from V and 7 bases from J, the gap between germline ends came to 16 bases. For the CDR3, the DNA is TGTGCCAGCAGTTTCGTCGGGTCCCGTGGGCAGCCCCAGCATTTT. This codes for CASSFVGSRGQPQHF.

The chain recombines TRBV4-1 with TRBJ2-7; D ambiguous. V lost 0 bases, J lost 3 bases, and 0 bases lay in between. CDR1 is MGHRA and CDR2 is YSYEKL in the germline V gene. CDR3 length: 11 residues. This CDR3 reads CASSQDYEQYF. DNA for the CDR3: TGCGCCAGCAGCCAAGACTACGAGCAGTACTTC.

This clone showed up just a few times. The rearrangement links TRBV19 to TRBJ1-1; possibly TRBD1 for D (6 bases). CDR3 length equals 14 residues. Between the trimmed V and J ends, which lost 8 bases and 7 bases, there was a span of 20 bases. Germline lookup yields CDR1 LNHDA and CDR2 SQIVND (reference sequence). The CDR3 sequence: CASRYAGGGLEAFF. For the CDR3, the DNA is TGTGCCAGTCGGTACGCGGGGGGCGGACTTGAAGCTTTCTTT.

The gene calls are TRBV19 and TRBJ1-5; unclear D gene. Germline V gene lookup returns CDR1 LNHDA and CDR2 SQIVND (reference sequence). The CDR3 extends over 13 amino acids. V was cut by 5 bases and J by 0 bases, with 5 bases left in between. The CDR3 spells CASSPNSNQPQHF. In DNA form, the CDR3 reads TGTGCCAGTAGTCCCAATAGCAATCAGCCCCAGCATTTT.

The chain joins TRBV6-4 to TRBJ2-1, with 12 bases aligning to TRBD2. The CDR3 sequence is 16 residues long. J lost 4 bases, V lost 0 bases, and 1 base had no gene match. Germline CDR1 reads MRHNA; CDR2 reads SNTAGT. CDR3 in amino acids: CASSDSTSGGYNEQFF. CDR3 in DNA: TGTGCCAGCAGTGACTCGACTAGCGGGGGTTACAATGAGCAGTTCTTC.

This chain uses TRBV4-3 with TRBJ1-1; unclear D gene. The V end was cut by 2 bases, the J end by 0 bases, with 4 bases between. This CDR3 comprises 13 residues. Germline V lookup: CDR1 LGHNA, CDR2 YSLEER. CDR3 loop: CASSQTLNTEAFF. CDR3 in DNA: TGCGCCAGCAGCCAAACCCTGAACACTGAAGCTTTCTTT.

The CDR3 region has the DNA TGCGCCAGCAGCGAATCCCGCACTGAAGCTTTCTTT. It specifies CASSESRTEAFF. This rearrangement joins TRBV10-2 to TRBJ1-1, with D uncertain. Trimming stripped 6 bases from V and 4 bases from J, with 9 bases between. CDR1 WSHSY and CDR2 SAAADI come from the germline V gene. The CDR3 is made up of 12 amino acids.

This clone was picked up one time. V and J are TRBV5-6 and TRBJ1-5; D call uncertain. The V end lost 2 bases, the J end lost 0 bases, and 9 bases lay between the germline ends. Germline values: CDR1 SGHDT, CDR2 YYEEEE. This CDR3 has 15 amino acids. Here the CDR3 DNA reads TGTGCCAGCAGCTTTTATCGCCTTAGCAATCAGCCCCAGCATTTT. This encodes CASSFYRLSNQPQHF. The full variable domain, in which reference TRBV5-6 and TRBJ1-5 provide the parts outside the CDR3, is DAGVTQSPTHLIKTRGQQVTLRCSPKSGHDTVSWYQQALGQGPQFIFQYYEEEERQRGNFPDRFSGHQFPNYSSELNVNALLLGDSALYLCASSFYRLSNQPQHFGDGTRLSIL.

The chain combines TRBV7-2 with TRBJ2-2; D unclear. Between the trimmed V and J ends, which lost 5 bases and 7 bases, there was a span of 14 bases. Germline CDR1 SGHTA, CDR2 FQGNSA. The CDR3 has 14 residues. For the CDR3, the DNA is TGTGCCAGCAGCCCTGCCCCTGGTGGCGGGGAGCTGTTTTTT. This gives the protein CASSPAPGGGELFF.

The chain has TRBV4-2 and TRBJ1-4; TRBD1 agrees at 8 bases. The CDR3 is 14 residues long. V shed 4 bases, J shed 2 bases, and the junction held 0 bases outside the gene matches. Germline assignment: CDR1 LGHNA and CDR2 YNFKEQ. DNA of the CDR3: TGTGCCAGCAGCCCAGGGGGCACTAATGAAAAACTGTTTTTT. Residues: CASSPGGTNEKLFF.

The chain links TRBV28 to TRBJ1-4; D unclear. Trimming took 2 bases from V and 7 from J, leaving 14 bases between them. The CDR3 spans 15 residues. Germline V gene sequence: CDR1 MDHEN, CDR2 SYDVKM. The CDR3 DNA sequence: TGTGCCAGCAGTTTAATCGAGGTTCGGGCTGAAAAACTGTTTTTT. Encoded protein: CASSLIEVRAEKLFF.

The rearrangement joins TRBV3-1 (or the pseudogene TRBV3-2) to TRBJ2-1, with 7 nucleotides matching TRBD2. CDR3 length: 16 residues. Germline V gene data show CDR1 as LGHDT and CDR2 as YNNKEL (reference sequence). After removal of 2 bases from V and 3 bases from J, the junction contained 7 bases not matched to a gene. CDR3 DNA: TGTGCCAGCAGCCAAATGTTGTCGGGGGGCTACAATGAGCAGTTCTTC. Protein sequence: CASSQMLSGGYNEQFF.

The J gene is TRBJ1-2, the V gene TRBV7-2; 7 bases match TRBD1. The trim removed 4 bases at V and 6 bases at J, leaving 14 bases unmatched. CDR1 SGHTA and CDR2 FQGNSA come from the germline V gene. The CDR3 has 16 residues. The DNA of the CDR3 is TGTGCCAGCAGCTCATACGTCCTCAGGGGGAGGGATGGCTACACCTTC. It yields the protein CASSSYVLRGRDGYTF.

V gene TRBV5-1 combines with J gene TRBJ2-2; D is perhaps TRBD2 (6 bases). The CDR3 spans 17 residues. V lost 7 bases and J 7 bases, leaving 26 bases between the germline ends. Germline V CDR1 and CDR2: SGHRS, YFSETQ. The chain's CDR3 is CASRYKKGAVRDGELFF. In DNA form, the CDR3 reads TGCGCCAGCCGCTACAAGAAAGGGGCGGTGCGGGACGGGGAGCTGTTTTTT.

The CDR3 here is CSASDREAFF. In DNA, the CDR3 is TGCAGTGCTAGTGATCGAGAAGCTTTCTTT. The gene calls are TRBV20-1 and TRBJ1-1; D remains unclear. The germline CDR1 and CDR2 sequences are DFQATT and SNEGSKA (reference sequence). The CDR3 spans 10 residues. V lost 3 bases and J 8 bases, leaving 7 bases between the germline ends.

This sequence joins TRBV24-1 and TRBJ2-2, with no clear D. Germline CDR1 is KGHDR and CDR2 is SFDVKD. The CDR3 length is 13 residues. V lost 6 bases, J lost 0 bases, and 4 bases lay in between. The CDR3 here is CATSRSNTGELFF. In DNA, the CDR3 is TGTGCCACCAGTAGATCGAACACCGGGGAGCTGTTTTTT.

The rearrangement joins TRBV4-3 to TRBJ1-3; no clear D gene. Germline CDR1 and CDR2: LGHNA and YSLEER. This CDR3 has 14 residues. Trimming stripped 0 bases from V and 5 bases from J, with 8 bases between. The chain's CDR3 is CASSQDTSRNTIYF. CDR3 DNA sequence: TGCGCCAGCAGCCAAGATACCAGTAGAAACACCATATATTTT.